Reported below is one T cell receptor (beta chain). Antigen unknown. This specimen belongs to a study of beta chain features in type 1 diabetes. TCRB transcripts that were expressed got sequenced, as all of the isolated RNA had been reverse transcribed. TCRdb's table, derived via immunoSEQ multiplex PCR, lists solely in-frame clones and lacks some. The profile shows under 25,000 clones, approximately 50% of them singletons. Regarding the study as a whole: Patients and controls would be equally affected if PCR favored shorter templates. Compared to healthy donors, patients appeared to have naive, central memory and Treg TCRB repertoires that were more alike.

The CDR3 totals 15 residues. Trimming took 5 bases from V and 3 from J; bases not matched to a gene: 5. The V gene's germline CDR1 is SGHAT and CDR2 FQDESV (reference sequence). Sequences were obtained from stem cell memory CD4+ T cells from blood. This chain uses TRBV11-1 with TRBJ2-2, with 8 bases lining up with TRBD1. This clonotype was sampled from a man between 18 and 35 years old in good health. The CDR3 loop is CASSLRQGYTGELFF. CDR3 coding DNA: TGTGCCAGCAGCCTAAGACAGGGGTACACCGGGGAGCTGTTTTTT.